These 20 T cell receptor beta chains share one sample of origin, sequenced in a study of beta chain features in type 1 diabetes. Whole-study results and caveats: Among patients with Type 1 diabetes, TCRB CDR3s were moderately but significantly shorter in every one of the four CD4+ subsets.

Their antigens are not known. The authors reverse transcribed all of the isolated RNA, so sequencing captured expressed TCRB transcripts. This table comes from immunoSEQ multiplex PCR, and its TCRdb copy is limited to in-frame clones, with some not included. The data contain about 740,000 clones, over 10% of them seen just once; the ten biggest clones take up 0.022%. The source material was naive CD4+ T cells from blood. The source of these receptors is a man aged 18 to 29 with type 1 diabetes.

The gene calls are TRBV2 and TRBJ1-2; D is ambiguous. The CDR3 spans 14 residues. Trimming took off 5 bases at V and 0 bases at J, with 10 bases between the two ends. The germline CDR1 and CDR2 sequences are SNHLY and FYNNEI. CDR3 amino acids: CASSREDANYGYTF. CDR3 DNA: TGTGCCAGCAGTCGGGAGGATGCTAACTATGGCTACACCTTC.

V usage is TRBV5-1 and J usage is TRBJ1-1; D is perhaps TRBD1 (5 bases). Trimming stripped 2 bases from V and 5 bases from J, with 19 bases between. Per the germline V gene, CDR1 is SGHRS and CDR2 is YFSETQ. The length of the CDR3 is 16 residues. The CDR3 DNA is TGCGCCAGCAGCTTCTCCGCAGGGATAGATGGGACTGAAGCTTTCTTT. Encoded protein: CASSFSAGIDGTEAFF. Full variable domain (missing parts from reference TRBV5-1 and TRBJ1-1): KAGVTQTPRYLIKTRGQQVTLSCSPISGHRSVSWYQQTPGQGLQFLFEYFSETQRNKGNFPGRFSGRQFSNSRSEMNVSTLELGDSALYLCASSFSAGIDGTEAFFGQGTRLTVV.

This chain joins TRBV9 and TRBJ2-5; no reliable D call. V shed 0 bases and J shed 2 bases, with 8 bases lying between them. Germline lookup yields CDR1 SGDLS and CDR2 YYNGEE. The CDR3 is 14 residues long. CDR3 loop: CASSVEGVQETQYF. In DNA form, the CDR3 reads TGTGCCAGCAGCGTAGAAGGTGTACAAGAGACCCAGTACTTC.

In nucleotides, the CDR3 is TGCGCCAGCAGCCCCGGAAGGGTGGGCGCGGGCACTGAAGCTTTCTTT. It translates to CASSPGRVGAGTEAFF. V usage is TRBV5-1 and J usage is TRBJ1-1; D unclear. Deletions cut 4 bases from V and 4 bases from J, with 20 bases between. Germline CDR1 and CDR2: SGHRS and YFSETQ. This CDR3 has 16 residues.

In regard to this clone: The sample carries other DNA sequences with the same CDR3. The DNA of the CDR3 is TGTGCCAGCAGCTTAGGGGGGGATGAGCAGTTCTTC. This sequence encodes CASSLGGDEQFF. The chain links TRBV7-9 to TRBJ2-1; D might be TRBD2 (6 bases). Germline V gives CDR1 SEHNR, CDR2 FQNEAQ (reference sequence). The CDR3 extends over 12 amino acids. V lost 1 base and J 8 bases, leaving 6 bases between the germline ends.

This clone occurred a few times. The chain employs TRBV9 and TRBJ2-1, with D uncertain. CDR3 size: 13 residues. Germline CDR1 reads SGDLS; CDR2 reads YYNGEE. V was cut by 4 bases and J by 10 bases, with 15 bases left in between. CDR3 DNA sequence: TGTGCCAGCAGCCAAAGAAGTGTGGGGGAGCAGTTCTTC. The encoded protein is CASSQRSVGEQFF.

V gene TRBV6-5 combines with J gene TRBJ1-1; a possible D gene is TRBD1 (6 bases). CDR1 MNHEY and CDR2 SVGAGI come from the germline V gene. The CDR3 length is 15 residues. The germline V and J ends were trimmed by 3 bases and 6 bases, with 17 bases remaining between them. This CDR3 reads CASSYHRVEVPEAFF. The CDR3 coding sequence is TGTGCCAGCAGTTATCACAGGGTCGAGGTACCTGAAGCTTTCTTT.

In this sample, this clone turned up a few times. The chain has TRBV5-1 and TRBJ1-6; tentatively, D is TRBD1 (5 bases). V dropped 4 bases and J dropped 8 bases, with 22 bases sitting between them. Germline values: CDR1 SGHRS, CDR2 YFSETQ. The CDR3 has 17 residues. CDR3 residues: CASSPSWATTGDSPLHF. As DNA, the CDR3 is TGCGCCAGCAGCCCTTCGTGGGCTACCACGGGGGATTCACCCCTCCACTTT.

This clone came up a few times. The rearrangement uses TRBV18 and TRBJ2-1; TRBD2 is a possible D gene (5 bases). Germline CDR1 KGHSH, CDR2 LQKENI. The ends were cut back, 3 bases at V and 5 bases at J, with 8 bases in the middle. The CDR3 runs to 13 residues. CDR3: CASSPREDNEQFF. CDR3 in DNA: TGTGCCAGCTCACCCCGGGAAGACAATGAGCAGTTCTTC. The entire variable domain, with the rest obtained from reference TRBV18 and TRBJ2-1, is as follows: NAGVMQNPRHLVRRRGQEARLRCSPMKGHSHVYWYRQLPEEGLKFMVYLQKENIIDESGMPKERFSAEFPKEGPSILRIQQVVRGDSAAYFCASSPREDNEQFFGPGTRLTVL.

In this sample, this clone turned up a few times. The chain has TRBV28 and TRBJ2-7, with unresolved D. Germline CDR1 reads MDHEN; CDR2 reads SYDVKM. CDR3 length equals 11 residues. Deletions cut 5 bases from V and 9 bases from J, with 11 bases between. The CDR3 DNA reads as TGTGCCAGCAGTCTAGGCGGCGGGCAGTACTTC. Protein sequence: CASSLGGGQYF.

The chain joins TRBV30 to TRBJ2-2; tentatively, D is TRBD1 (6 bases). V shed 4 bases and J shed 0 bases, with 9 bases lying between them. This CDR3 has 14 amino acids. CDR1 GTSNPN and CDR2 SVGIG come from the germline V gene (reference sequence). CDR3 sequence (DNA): TGTGCCTGGACCGGACAGACGAACACCGGGGAGCTGTTTTTT. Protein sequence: CAWTGQTNTGELFF.

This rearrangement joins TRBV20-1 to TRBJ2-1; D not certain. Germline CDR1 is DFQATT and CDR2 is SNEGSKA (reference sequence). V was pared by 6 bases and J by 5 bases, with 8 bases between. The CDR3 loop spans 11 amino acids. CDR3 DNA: TGCAGTGCGAGCCTCGACAATGAGCAGTTCTTC. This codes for CSASLDNEQFF.

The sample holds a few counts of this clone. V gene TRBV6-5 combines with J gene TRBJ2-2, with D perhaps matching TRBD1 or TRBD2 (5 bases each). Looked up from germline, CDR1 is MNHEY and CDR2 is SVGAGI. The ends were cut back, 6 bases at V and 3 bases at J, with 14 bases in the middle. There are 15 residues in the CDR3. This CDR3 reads CASSQGQGHTGELFF. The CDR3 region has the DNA TGTGCCAGCAGCCAAGGGCAGGGACACACCGGGGAGCTGTTTTTT.

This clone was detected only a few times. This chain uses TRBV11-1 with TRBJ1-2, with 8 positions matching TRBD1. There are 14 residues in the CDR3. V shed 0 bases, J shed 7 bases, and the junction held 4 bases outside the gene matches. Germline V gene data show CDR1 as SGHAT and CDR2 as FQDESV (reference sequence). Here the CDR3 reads CASSLAQGAFGYTF. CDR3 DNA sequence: TGTGCCAGCAGCTTAGCGCAGGGGGCGTTTGGCTACACCTTC. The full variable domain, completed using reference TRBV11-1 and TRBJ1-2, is EAEVAQSPRYKITEKSQAVAFWCDPISGHATLYWYRQILGQGPELLVQFQDESVVDDSQLPKDRFSAERLKGVDSTLKIQPAELGDSAMYLCASSLAQGAFGYTFGSGTRLTVV.

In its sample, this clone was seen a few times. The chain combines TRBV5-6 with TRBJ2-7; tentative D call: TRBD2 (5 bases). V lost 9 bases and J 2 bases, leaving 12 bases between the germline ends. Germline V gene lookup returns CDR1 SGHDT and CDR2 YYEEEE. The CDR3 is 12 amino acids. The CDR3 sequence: CATHGVAYEQYF. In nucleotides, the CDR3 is TGTGCCACCCACGGGGTCGCCTACGAGCAGTACTTC.

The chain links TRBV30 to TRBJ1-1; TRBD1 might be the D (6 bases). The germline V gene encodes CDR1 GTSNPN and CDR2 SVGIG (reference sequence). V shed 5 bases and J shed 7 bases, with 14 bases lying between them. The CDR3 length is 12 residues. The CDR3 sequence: CAWGRTDVEAFF. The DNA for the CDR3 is TGTGCCTGGGGGCGGACAGACGTTGAAGCTTTCTTT. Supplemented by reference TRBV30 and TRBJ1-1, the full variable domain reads SQTIHQWPATLVQPVGSPLSLECTVEGTSNPNLYWYRQAAGRGLQLLFYSVGIGQISSEVPQNLSASRPQDRQFILSSKKLLLSDSGFYLCAWGRTDVEAFFGQGTRLTVV.

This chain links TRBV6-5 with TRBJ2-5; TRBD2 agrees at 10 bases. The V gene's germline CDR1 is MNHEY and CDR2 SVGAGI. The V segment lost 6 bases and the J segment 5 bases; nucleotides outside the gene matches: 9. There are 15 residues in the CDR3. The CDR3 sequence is CASSRTAGGVETQYF. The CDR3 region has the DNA TGTGCCAGCAGCCGCACAGCGGGGGGGGTGGAGACCCAGTACTTC.

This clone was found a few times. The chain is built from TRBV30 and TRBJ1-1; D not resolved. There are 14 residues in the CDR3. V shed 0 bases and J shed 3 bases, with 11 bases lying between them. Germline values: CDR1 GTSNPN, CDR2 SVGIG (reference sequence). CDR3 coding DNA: TGTGCCTGGAGTGTACTGGAAGCTTACACTGAAGCTTTCTTT. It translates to CAWSVLEAYTEAFF.

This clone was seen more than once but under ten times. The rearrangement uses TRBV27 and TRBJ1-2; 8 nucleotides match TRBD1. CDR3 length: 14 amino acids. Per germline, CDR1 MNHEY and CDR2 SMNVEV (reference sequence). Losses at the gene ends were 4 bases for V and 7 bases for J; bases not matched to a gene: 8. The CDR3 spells CASSSDRAFGGYTF. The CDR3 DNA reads TGTGCCAGCAGTTCGGACAGGGCTTTTGGTGGCTACACCTTC.

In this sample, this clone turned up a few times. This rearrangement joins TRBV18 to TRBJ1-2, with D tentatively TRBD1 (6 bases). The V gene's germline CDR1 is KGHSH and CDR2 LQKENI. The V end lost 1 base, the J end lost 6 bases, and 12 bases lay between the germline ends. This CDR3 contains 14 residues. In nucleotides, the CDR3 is TGTGCCAGCTCACCACTGGGGGCTGAAAATGGCTACACCTTC. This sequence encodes CASSPLGAENGYTF.